This T cell receptor beta chain was identified in a study of blood T cell repertoires in COVID-19. Turning to the study itself: There were acute and convalescent COVID-19 samples, and they came from the United States, Italy and Spain.

Trimming shortened V by 0 bases and J by 7 bases, and 23 bases separated the two germline ends. The CDR3 sequence is 18 residues long. Looked up from germline, CDR1 is SGDLS and CDR2 is YYNGEE. Method: immunoSEQ multiplex PCR; TCRdb's copy keeps in-frame clones and lacks some. The data hold a few hundred thousand clones, with 80% to 90% observed a single time. The chain carries TRBV9 and TRBJ2-1, with D maybe TRBD1 (5 bases). The sequencing sample was made of peripheral blood. The receptor comes from a woman aged 40 to 50 who had recovered from COVID-19. CDR3 region: CASSVEISPLGAINEQFF. The CDR3 DNA is TGTGCCAGCAGCGTAGAAATATCCCCTTTAGGGGCTATAAATGAGCAGTTCTTC.